Following are 31 T cell receptor beta chains from one sample sequenced in a study of human T cells and chemical hapten exposure. TCRdb reprocessed the RACE reads via MiXCR and lists one record per CDR3 protein. The table shows roughly 380,000 distinct CDR3 sequences, with approximately 4.4% occurring only once. Time point denoted: patch test 1, 2 weeks after DPC sensitization. Treatment defined: therapeutic diphenylcyclopropenone sensitization with weekly scalp DPC. The sequences come from whole blood, collected in connection with sensitization to the hapten diphenylcyclopropenone (DPC). The receptors shown here come from a woman aged 45-65 years with alopecia areata. Some clones in this sample may be carry-over from other donors' samples.

This clonotype was detected only a few times. The rearrangement uses TRBV11-2 and TRBJ2-7, with 7 positions matching TRBD1. The CDR3 is 15 amino acids. The V gene's germline CDR1 is SGHAT and CDR2 FQNNGV. Trimming cost V 0 bases and J 6 bases; bases outside gene matches: 8. CDR3 DNA sequence: TGTGCCAGCAGCTTAGATGGCAGGGGGTTACGCGAGCAGTACTTC. Translating it yields CASSLDGRGLREQYF.

In its sample, this clonotype was seen many times. The chain couples TRBV2 to TRBJ1-4, with 7 bases aligning to TRBD1. Per germline, CDR1 SNHLY and CDR2 FYNNEI. With V trimmed by 5 bases and J by 12 bases, 6 bases remained unmatched. The CDR3 has 12 amino acids. DNA of the CDR3: TGTGCCAGCAGTCCGACAGGGCTTCAACTGTTTTTT. Its translation: CASSPTGLQLFF.

This clonotype showed up just a few times. The chain is built from TRBV14 and TRBJ2-3; D unresolved. Germline assignment: CDR1 SGHDN and CDR2 FVKESK. Trimming removed 4 bases at V and 0 bases at J, with 8 bases between. This CDR3 region has 14 residues. CDR3 region: CASSRLLSTDTQYF. The CDR3 DNA is TGTGCCAGCAGCCGCTTGCTTAGCACAGATACGCAGTATTTT.

The sample holds many counts of this clonotype. This rearrangement joins TRBV3-1 to TRBJ1-2; a weak D match, TRBD1 (6 bases). The CDR3 is 14 amino acids. The germline V gene has CDR1 LGHDT and CDR2 YNNKEL (reference sequence). V shed 0 bases and J shed 3 bases, with 8 bases lying between them. Here the CDR3 reads CASSQERGDYGYTF. For the CDR3, the DNA is TGTGCCAGCAGCCAAGAAAGGGGGGACTATGGCTACACCTTC.

Comments on this clonotype: One base away lies a much larger clone, so this may be a sequencing read error. The V and J genes are TRBV7-2 and TRBJ2-3; a possible D gene is TRBD2 (5 bases). The ends were cut back, 1 base at V and 9 bases at J, with 20 bases in the middle. CDR3 length: 16 amino acids. Germline V gene sequence: CDR1 SGHTA, CDR2 FQGNSA. In nucleotides, the CDR3 is TGTGCCAGCAGCTTAGATAATATCACGGGATCTACCACGCAGTATTTT. Its translation is CASSLDNITGSTTQYF.

The J gene is TRBJ1-5, the V gene TRBV19, with D perhaps TRBD1 (5 bases). The V end was cut by 6 bases, the J end by 3 bases, with 24 bases between. Germline CDR1 and CDR2: LNHDA and SQIVND (reference sequence). The CDR3 totals 18 residues. CDR3 DNA: TGTGCCAGTAGGATCCGGGACGTTGGACTCGCGGACAATCAGCCCCAGCATTTT. It yields the protein CASRIRDVGLADNQPQHF.

This clonotype came up many times. The chain is built from TRBV7-9 and TRBJ2-2; D unresolved. Germline CDR1 reads SEHNR; CDR2 reads FQNEAQ (reference sequence). Trimming stripped 5 bases from V and 3 bases from J, with 4 bases between. The CDR3 is 12 amino acids. The CDR3 loop is CASSPYTGELFF. The CDR3 DNA sequence: TGTGCCAGCAGCCCTTACACCGGGGAGCTGTTTTTT.

The chain joins TRBV7-9 to TRBJ1-3; D may be TRBD1 (5 bases). The CDR3 extends over 16 amino acids. The germline V gene has CDR1 SEHNR and CDR2 FQNEAQ (reference sequence). V lost 6 bases and J lost 0, with 15 bases in between. Here the CDR3 DNA reads TGTGCCAGCAGAGGAGGGGTTTCCTTCTCTGGAAACACCATATATTTT. Its translation is CASRGGVSFSGNTIYF. Filled out from reference TRBV7-9 and TRBJ1-3, the complete variable domain reads DTGVSQNPRHKITKRGQNVTFRCDPISEHNRLYWYRQTLGQGPEFLTYFQNEAQLEKSRLLSDRFSAERPKGSFSTLEIQRTEQGDSAMYLCASRGGVSFSGNTIYFGEGSWLTVV.

This clonotype appeared a few times. The chain uses TRBV20-1 and TRBJ1-4; D gene unclear. The CDR3 sequence is 14 residues long. V lost 0 bases, J lost 7 bases, and 12 bases lay in between. CDR1 and CDR2 from the germline V gene are DFQATT and SNEGSKA (reference sequence). CDR3 DNA sequence: TGCAGTGCTAGAGACGGGGAGGCTGTTGAAAAACTGTTTTTT. Protein: CSARDGEAVEKLFF.

This clonotype has ten or more counts. V usage is TRBV6-2 or TRBV6-3 and J usage is TRBJ1-5; weak D call: TRBD1 (5 bases). V was cut by 1 base and J by 2 bases, with 27 bases left in between. Germline CDR1 reads MNHEY; CDR2 reads SVGEGT. This CDR3 is 21 amino acids long. The CDR3 reads CASSYLLGQGGRYRGNQPQHF. The CDR3 region has the DNA TGTGCCAGCAGTTACTTGCTCGGGCAGGGAGGTCGGTATAGGGGCAATCAGCCCCAGCATTTT.

This clonotype was counted at least ten times. The rearrangement joins TRBV20-1 to TRBJ1-5; TRBD1 is a possible D gene (5 bases). The CDR3 length is 14 residues. V dropped 3 bases and J dropped 0 bases, with 9 bases sitting between them. CDR1 and CDR2 (germline): DFQATT, SNEGSKA (reference sequence). The CDR3 DNA reads TGCAGTGCTAGGGGGGGGACTAGCAATCAGCCCCAGCATTTT. Amino acids: CSARGGTSNQPQHF.

This clonotype has a handful of counts. J is TRBJ2-7 and V is TRBV5-1, with unresolved D. This CDR3 spans 14 amino acids. From germline, CDR1 is SGHRS and CDR2 YFSETQ. V lost 0 bases, J lost 2 bases, and 9 bases lay in between. The CDR3 DNA sequence: TGCGCCAGCAGCTTGGCTCTAGAGCCCTACGAGCAGTACTTC. Translation: CASSLALEPYEQYF.

This clonotype was found many times. The chain's CDR3 is CASSIILGDEQFF. In nucleotides, the CDR3 is TGTGCCAGTAGTATTATTCTTGGGGATGAGCAGTTCTTC. J is TRBJ2-1 and V is TRBV19; no clear D. Trimming shortened V by 3 bases and J by 8 bases, and 11 bases separated the two germline ends. The CDR3 is 13 residues long. CDR1 and CDR2 from the germline V gene are LNHDA and SQIVND (reference sequence). The entire variable domain, with the rest obtained from reference TRBV19 and TRBJ2-1, is as follows: DGGITQSPKYLFRKEGQNVTLSCEQNLNHDAMYWYRQDPGQGLRLIYYSQIVNDFQKGDIAEGYSVSREKKESFPLTVTSAQKNPTAFYLCASSIILGDEQFFGPGTRLTVL.

The table lists this clonotype with many counts. V usage is TRBV12-5 and J usage is TRBJ1-2; no clear D gene. Deletions cut 3 bases from V and 2 bases from J, with 4 bases between. Germline assignment: CDR1 LGHNT and CDR2 FRNRAP. This CDR3 is built from 12 residues. DNA for the CDR3: TGTGCTAGTGGTTTAGGAAACTATGGCTACACCTTC. This encodes CASGLGNYGYTF.

This clonotype was detected ten times or more. The gene calls are TRBV5-1 and TRBJ2-7; a weak D match, TRBD1 (6 bases). This CDR3 is built from 13 residues. V lost 0 bases, J lost 4 bases, and 8 bases lay in between. In germline, CDR1 is SGHRS, CDR2 YFSETQ. The CDR3 reads CASSLEGGYEQYF. In nucleotides, the CDR3 is TGCGCCAGCAGCTTGGAAGGGGGATACGAGCAGTACTTC.

The V gene is TRBV24-1, the J gene TRBJ2-5; either TRBD1 or TRBD2 may supply D (6 bases each). Germline V gene sequence: CDR1 KGHDR, CDR2 SFDVKD. The CDR3 has 18 amino acids. Trimming pared 2 bases from V and 5 bases from J, leaving 23 bases between. This CDR3 is CATSDYQGGSGRKETQYF. DNA for the CDR3: TGTGCCACCAGTGATTATCAAGGGGGGAGCGGAAGAAAGGAGACCCAGTACTTC.

This clonotype was seen repeatedly, ten times or more. This chain connects TRBV7-2 to TRBJ2-1; D is unclear. V was pared by 5 bases and J by 13 bases, with 15 bases between. The CDR3 runs 12 residues. Germline CDR1 and CDR2: SGHTA and FQGNSA. CDR3 DNA sequence: TGTGCCAGCAGCCACCCCTTGGGCACACAGTTCTTC. Translating gives CASSHPLGTQFF.

There are many counts of this clonotype. J is TRBJ2-7 and V is TRBV2, with TRBD2 as a possible D gene (5 bases). Germline-derived CDR1 and CDR2 are SNHLY and FYNNEI. There are 13 residues in the CDR3. V lost 5 bases and J 4 bases, leaving 12 bases between the germline ends. CDR3 coding DNA: TGTGCCAGCAGTCGCCCGCGGGTATACGAGCAGTACTTC. Encoded protein: CASSRPRVYEQYF.

The V gene is TRBV12-3 or TRBV12-4, the J gene TRBJ1-1; D is unclear. V gave up 5 bases and J gave up 1 base, with 14 bases separating them. The CDR3 contains 15 residues. For the CDR3, the DNA is TGTGCCAGCAGTCCACACGGGCCGGGGAACACTGAAGCTTTCTTT. Protein: CASSPHGPGNTEAFF.

This clonotype occurred many times. V gene TRBV7-8 combines with J gene TRBJ1-6; D gene uncertain. This CDR3 is 15 amino acids long. Germline V gives CDR1 SGHVS, CDR2 FQNEAQ. The ends were cut back, 0 bases at V and 8 bases at J, with 11 bases in the middle. The CDR3 nucleotides are TGTGCCAGCAGCTTAGCGCCAGTGGGAGATTCACCCCTCCACTTT. Translation gives CASSLAPVGDSPLHF.

The table lists this clonotype with a few counts. This chain links TRBV11-2 with TRBJ2-7; TRBD2 matches at 13 bases. Germline CDR1 reads SGHAT; CDR2 reads FQNNGV. The CDR3 runs 17 residues. Trimming at V came to 0 bases and at J to 6 bases, leaving 8 bases not matched to a gene. CDR3 in amino acids: CASSLDALAGGPGEQYF. In DNA form, the CDR3 reads TGTGCCAGCAGCTTAGATGCACTAGCGGGAGGGCCCGGCGAGCAGTACTTC.

This clonotype was seen at least ten times. The rearrangement joins TRBV25-1 to TRBJ1-2; the D gene is possibly TRBD1 (6 bases). The CDR3 contains 14 residues. The V gene's germline CDR1 is MGHDK and CDR2 SYGVNS. Trimming pared 2 bases from V and 8 bases from J, leaving 15 bases between. The CDR3 sequence is CASSEINPGEGYTF. CDR3 DNA: TGTGCCAGCAGTGAAATTAATCCAGGGGAAGGCTACACCTTC.

This clonotype was recorded at least ten times. In DNA form, the CDR3 reads TGTGCCAGCAGTTTTAAGGGGGTAGATTACAATGAGCAGTTCTTC. Translated, it gives CASSFKGVDYNEQFF. The rearrangement links TRBV12-3 or TRBV12-4 to TRBJ2-1, with D maybe TRBD1 (6 bases). Trimming took 3 bases from V and 4 from J, leaving 13 bases between them. The CDR3 is 15 residues long.

This clonotype was observed many times. The V and J genes are TRBV5-1 and TRBJ2-5; possible D gene TRBD1, 6 bases. This CDR3 is built from 15 residues. Trimming removed 1 base from V and 2 bases from J, with 12 bases in between. Germline CDR1 SGHRS, CDR2 YFSETQ. The CDR3: CASSLSRGNQETQYF. The CDR3 DNA is TGCGCCAGCAGCTTGAGCAGGGGAAATCAAGAGACCCAGTACTTC. Drawing the rest from reference TRBV5-1 and TRBJ2-5, the complete variable domain is KAGVTQTPRYLIKTRGQQVTLSCSPISGHRSVSWYQQTPGQGLQFLFEYFSETQRNKGNFPGRFSGRQFSNSRSEMNVSTLELGDSALYLCASSLSRGNQETQYFGPGTRLLVL.

This clonotype was counted at least ten times. The rearrangement links TRBV19 to TRBJ2-1; 8 nucleotides match TRBD2. The CDR3 has 16 amino acids. In germline, CDR1 is LNHDA, CDR2 SQIVND (reference sequence). V lost 6 bases to trimming and J lost 1 base; unmatched junction nucleotides: 8. This CDR3 reads CASRTGGGSSYNEQFF. In DNA form, the CDR3 reads TGTGCCAGTAGGACGGGAGGGGGGTCTTCCTACAATGAGCAGTTCTTC.

This clonotype was counted between two and nine times. The chain recombines TRBV18 with TRBJ2-7; TRBD2 agrees at 7 bases. CDR3 length equals 14 residues. With V trimmed by 2 bases and J by 7 bases, 8 bases remained unmatched. Germline loops: CDR1 KGHSH, CDR2 LQKENI. CDR3 nucleotides: TGTGCCAGCTCACCAAGGACTAGTCCTGGGGAGCAGTACTTC. Protein sequence: CASSPRTSPGEQYF. The complete variable domain, with remaining parts taken from reference TRBV18 and TRBJ2-7, reads NAGVMQNPRHLVRRRGQEARLRCSPMKGHSHVYWYRQLPEEGLKFMVYLQKENIIDESGMPKERFSAEFPKEGPSILRIQQVVRGDSAAYFCASSPRTSPGEQYFGPGTRLTVT.

This clonotype was picked up many times. The V call is TRBV4-3, the J call TRBJ2-7; 10 nucleotides match TRBD2. The germline CDR1 and CDR2 sequences are LGHNA and YSLEER. J lost 1 base, V lost 4 bases, and 4 bases had no gene match. The CDR3 is made up of 15 amino acids. The CDR3 nucleotides are TGCGCCAGCAGCCTAAGACTAGCGGGTTCCTACGAGCAGTACTTC. Protein product: CASSLRLAGSYEQYF.

This clonotype was counted ten times or more. The V and J genes are TRBV6-2 or TRBV6-3 and TRBJ1-2; tentatively, D is TRBD1 (5 bases). Per germline, CDR1 MNHEY and CDR2 SVGEGT. The CDR3 is 13 residues long. The ends were cut back, 5 bases at V and 2 bases at J, with 9 bases in the middle. The CDR3 DNA reads as TGTGCCAGCAGTCGACAGCCAAACTATGGCTACACCTTC. It specifies CASSRQPNYGYTF.

This clonotype was counted at least ten times. The rearrangement uses TRBV12-3 or TRBV12-4 and TRBJ2-7; D gene unclear. V lost 7 bases, J lost 2 bases, and 18 bases lay in between. The CDR3 has 15 residues. The CDR3 is CASTLLVVSTYEQYF. The CDR3, as DNA: TGTGCCAGCACCCTGCTAGTGGTCAGCACCTACGAGCAGTACTTC.

The chain carries TRBV9 and TRBJ1-5, with D possibly TRBD1 on 6 matching bases. The V and J ends lost 0 bases and 4 bases respectively, with 11 bases between them. The CDR3 loop spans 15 amino acids. In germline, CDR1 is SGDLS, CDR2 YYNGEE. As DNA, the CDR3 is TGTGCCAGCAGCGTAGAGGCAGGGGTTAATCAGCCCCAGCATTTT. It codes for CASSVEAGVNQPQHF.

This clonotype was picked up many times. This rearrangement joins TRBV7-6 to TRBJ2-7; D might be TRBD2 (6 bases). From germline, CDR1 is SGHVS and CDR2 FNYEAQ. V was clipped by 0 bases and J by 7 bases, with 13 bases between them. The CDR3 totals 14 residues. The CDR3 DNA sequence: TGTGCCAGCAGCTTAGCTCAGGGAGGAAGAGAGCAGTACTTC. Amino acid sequence: CASSLAQGGREQYF.